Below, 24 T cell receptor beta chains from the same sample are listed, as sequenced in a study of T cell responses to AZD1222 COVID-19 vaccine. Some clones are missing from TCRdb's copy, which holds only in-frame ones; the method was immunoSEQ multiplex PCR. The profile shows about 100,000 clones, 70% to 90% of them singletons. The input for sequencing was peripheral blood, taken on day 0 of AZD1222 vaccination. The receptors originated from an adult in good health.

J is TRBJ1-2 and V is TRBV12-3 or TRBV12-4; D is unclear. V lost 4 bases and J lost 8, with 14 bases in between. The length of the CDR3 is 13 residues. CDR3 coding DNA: TGTGCCAGCAGTTCAGGACCGGTGGGGGGCTACACCTTC. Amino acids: CASSSGPVGGYTF.

CDR3 DNA sequence: TGTGCCAGCAGCTTGGATGCGGGGCACGAGCAGTACTTC. It specifies CASSLDAGHEQYF. This chain uses TRBV5-6 with TRBJ2-7; D may be TRBD2 (6 bases). V was pared by 0 bases and J by 5 bases, with 9 bases between. The length of the CDR3 is 13 residues. From germline, CDR1 is SGHDT and CDR2 YYEEEE.

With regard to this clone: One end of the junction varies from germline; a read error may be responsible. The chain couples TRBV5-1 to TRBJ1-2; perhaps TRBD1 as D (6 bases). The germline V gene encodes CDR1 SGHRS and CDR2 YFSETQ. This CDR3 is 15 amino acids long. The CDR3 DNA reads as TGTGCCAGCAGAACCTCGGGACAATCTAACTATGGCTACACCTTC. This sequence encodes CASRTSGQSNYGYTF.

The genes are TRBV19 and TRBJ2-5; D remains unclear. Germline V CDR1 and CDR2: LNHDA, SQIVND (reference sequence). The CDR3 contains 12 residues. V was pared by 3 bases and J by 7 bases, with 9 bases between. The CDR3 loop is CASSIPMGTQYF. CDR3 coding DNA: TGTGCCAGTAGTATTCCTATGGGGACCCAGTACTTC.

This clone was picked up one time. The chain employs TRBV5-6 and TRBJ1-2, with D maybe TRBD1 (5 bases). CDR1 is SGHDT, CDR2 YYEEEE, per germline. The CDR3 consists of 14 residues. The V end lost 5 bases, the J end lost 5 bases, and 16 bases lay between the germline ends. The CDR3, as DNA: TGTGCCAGCAGAAGAACGGGGGAATTGTATGGCTACACCTTC. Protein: CASRRTGELYGYTF. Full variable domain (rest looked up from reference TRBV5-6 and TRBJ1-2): DAGVTQSPTHLIKTRGQQVTLRCSPKSGHDTVSWYQQALGQGPQFIFQYYEEEERQRGNFPDRFSGHQFPNYSSELNVNALLLGDSALYLCASRRTGELYGYTFGSGTRLTVV.

In nucleotides, the CDR3 is TGTGCCAGCAGTGAAGCGCTAGTAGATCCAAGGGCCAAAAACATTCAGTACTTC. Amino acid sequence: CASSEALVDPRAKNIQYF. This chain joins TRBV6-1 and TRBJ2-4; D ambiguous. Germline V CDR1 and CDR2: MNHNS, SASEGT. The V gene lost 0 bases and the J gene lost 1 base, with 16 bases spanning the gap. The CDR3 is made up of 18 amino acids.

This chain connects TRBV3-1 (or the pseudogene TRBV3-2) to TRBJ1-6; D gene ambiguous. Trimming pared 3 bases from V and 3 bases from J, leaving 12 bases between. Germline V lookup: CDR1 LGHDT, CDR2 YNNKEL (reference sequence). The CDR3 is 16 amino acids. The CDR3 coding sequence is TGTGCCAGCAGCCAGGTCCCAGGCAACTATAATTCACCCCTCCACTTT. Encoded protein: CASSQVPGNYNSPLHF.

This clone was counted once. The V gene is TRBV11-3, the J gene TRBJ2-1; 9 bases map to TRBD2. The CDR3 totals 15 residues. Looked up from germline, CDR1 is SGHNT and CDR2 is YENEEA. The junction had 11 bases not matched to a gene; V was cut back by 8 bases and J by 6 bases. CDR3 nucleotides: TGTGCCAGCGGAGGGGGCGGGAGGGCCTCCAATGAGCAGTTCTTC. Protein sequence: CASGGGGRASNEQFF.

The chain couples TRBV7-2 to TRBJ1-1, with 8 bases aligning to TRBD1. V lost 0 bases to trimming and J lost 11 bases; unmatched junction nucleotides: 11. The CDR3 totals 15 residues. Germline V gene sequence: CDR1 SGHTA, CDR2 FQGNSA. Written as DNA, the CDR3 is TGTGCCAGCAGCTTAGCACCAGATGGACAGGGCCGGGCTTTCTTT. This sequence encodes CASSLAPDGQGRAFF.

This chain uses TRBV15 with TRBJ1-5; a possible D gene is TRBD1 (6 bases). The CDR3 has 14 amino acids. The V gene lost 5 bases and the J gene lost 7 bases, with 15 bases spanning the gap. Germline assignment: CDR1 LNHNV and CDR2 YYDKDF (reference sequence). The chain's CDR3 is CATSDVRGGQPQHF. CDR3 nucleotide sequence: TGTGCCACCAGCGACGTACGGGGGGGCCAGCCCCAGCATTTT.

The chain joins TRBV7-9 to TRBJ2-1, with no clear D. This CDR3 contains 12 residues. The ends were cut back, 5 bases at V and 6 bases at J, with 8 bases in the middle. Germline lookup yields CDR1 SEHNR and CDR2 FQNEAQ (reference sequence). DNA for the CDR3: TGTGCCAGCAGCCAGAGGACCAATGAGCAGTTCTTC. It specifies CASSQRTNEQFF.

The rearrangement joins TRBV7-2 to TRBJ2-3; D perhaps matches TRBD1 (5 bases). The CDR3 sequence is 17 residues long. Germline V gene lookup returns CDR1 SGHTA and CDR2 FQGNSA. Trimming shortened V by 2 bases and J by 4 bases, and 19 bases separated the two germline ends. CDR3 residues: CASSLNFRTYGSDTQYF. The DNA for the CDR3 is TGTGCCAGCAGCTTAAATTTCCGGACATATGGTTCAGATACGCAGTATTTT.

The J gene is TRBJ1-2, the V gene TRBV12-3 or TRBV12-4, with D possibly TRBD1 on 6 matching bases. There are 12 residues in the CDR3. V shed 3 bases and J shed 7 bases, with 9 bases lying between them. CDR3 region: CASSLPGVGYTF. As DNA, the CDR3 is TGTGCCAGCAGTTTGCCAGGGGTTGGCTACACCTTC.

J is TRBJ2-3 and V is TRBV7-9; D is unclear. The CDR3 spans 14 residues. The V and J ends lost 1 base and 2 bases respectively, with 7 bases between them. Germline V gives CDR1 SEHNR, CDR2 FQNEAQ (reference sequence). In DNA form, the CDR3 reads TGTGCCAGCAGCTTAGAGGTCGTCACAGATACGCAGTATTTT. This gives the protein CASSLEVVTDTQYF.

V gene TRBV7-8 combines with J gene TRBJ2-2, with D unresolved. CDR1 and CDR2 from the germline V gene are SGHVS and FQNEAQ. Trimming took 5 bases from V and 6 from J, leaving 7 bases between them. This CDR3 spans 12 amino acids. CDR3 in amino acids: CASSGVPGELFF. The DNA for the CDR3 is TGTGCCAGCAGCGGGGTCCCCGGGGAGCTGTTTTTT.

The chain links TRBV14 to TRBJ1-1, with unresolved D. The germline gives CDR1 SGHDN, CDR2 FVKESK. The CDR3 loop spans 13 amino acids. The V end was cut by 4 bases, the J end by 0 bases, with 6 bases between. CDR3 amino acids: CASSPTVNTEAFF. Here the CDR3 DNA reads TGTGCCAGCAGCCCTACAGTGAACACTGAAGCTTTCTTT.

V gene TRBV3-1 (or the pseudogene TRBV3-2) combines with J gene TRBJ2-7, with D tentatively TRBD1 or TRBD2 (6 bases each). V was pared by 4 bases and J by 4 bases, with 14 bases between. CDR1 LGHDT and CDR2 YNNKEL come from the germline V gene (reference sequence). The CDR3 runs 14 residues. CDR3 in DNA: TGTGCCAGCAGCCTAAGGGGGGAACCTTACGAGCAGTACTTC. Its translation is CASSLRGEPYEQYF.

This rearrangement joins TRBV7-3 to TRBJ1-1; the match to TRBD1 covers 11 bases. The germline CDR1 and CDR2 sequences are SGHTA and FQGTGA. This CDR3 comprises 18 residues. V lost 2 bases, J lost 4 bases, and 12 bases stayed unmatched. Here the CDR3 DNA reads TGTGCCAGCAGCTTACGGGGAAAGACCGGGACAGGGGGCACTGAAGCTTTCTTT. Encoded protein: CASSLRGKTGTGGTEAFF.

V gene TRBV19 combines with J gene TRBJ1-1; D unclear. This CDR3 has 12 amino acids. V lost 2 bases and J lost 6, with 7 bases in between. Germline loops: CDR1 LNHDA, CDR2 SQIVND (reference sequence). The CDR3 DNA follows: TGTGCCAGTAGTATATTTCCCTCTGAAGCTTTCTTT. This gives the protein CASSIFPSEAFF.

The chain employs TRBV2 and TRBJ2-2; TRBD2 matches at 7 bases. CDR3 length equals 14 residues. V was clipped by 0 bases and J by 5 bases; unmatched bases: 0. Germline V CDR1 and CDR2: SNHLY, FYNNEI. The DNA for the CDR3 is TGTGCCAGCAGTGAAGCGCGGGGGACCGGGGAGCTGTTTTTT. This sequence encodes CASSEARGTGELFF.

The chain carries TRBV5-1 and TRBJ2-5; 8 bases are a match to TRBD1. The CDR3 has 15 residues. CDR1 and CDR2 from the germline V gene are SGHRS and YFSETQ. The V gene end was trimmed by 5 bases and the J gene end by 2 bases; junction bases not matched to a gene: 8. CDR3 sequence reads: CASRFTGGPQETQYF. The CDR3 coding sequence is TGCGCCAGCAGGTTTACAGGGGGGCCGCAAGAGACCCAGTACTTC.

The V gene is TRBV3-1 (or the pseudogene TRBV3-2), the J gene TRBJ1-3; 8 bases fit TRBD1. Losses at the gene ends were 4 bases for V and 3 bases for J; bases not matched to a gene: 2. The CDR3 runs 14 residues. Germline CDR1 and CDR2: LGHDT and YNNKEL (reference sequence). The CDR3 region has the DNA TGTGCCAGCAGCCCAACAGGGGGTGGAAACACCATATATTTT. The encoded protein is CASSPTGGGNTIYF.

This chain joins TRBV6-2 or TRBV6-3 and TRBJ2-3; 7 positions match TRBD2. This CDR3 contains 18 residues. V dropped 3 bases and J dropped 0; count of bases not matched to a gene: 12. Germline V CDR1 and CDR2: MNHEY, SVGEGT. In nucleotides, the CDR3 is TGTGCCAGCAGTTATGACAGCGGGACCCTACGGAGCACAGATACGCAGTATTTT. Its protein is CASSYDSGTLRSTDTQYF.

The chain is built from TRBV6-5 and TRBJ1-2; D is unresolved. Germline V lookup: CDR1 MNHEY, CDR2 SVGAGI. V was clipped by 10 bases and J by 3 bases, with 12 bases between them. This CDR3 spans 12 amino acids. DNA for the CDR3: TGTGCCACCTATTCAGGTTACTATGGCTACACCTTC. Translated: CATYSGYYGYTF.